There are a few counts of the clone carrying this TCR beta chain. Its antigen is unidentified. The data derive from a study of cytomegalovirus exposure and HLA in healthy donors. For the study at large: Findings of an earlier analysis included more than 90 million unique TCR beta sequences from 190 million or so T cells.

The PCR ran on 60 Vbeta and 13 Jbeta primers. In the study's own analysis: Approximately 87 million unique TCR beta chains, roughly 11 million shared, were counted in a later analysis. Libraries were prepared by immunoSEQ multiplex PCR; TCRdb keeps only in-frame clonotypes and omits some of them. That table gives V, J and clone size, and the DNA gave D and trimming. In the table there are over 150,000 clones, around 73% of which are singletons. Notes on the study in general: A list of 164 TCR beta chains associated with cytomegalovirus was given. The authors later linked a missense DCLRE1C variant to TCR beta V- and J-gene trimming.

This CDR3 is built from 16 residues. Trimming removed 5 bases at V and 3 bases at J, with 19 bases between. Per the germline V gene, CDR1 is LNHNV and CDR2 is YYDKDF (reference sequence). This sequence was found in a woman under 30 in good health and CMV-seropositive. The genes are TRBV15 and TRBJ2-5; D might be TRBD1 (5 bases). The sample taken for sequencing was PBMCs. Written as DNA, the CDR3 is TGTGCCACCAGCCTCAGAGTAGGGGCTGTTAAAGAGACCCAGTACTTC. Protein: CATSLRVGAVKETQYF.